One T cell receptor (beta chain) is described in this entry. Antigen unknown. Clones were read by immunoSEQ multiplex PCR, and TCRdb kept only the in-frame ones, dropping some. The table lists about 150,000 clones, approximately 86% of them singletons. This entry belongs to a study of radiation and T cells in renal cell carcinoma. Study results and caveats: Top tumor clonotypes rose in blood 2 weeks post-radiation, then contracted.

Time point given: blood 2 weeks post-SBRT. The treatment is: 15 Gy SBRT to primary tumor, nephrectomy 4 weeks later. Germline CDR1 is SGHDT and CDR2 is YYEEEE. This CDR3 contains 15 residues. The V end lost 0 bases, the J end lost 3 bases, and 9 bases lay between the germline ends. This sequence originates from a woman in her 50s with renal cell carcinoma. The chain carries TRBV5-6 and TRBJ1-4; unclear D gene. The sequencing here drew on blood, taken from a patient whose treatment included radiotherapy and nephrectomy. In DNA, the CDR3 is TGTGCCAGCAGCTTGGGAACTGGGCCTAATGAAAAACTGTTTTTT. Translation gives CASSLGTGPNEKLFF. Using reference TRBV5-6 and TRBJ1-4 for the parts outside the CDR3, the full variable domain is DAGVTQSPTHLIKTRGQQVTLRCSPKSGHDTVSWYQQALGQGPQFIFQYYEEEERQRGNFPDRFSGHQFPNYSSELNVNALLLGDSALYLCASSLGTGPNEKLFFGSGTQLSVL.